Listed here are 17 T cell receptor beta chains from one sample, sequenced in a study of cytomegalovirus exposure and HLA in healthy donors (dated 2017 in TCRdb). Libraries were prepared through the immunoSEQ multiplex PCR assay. For the multiplex PCR, a mixture combining 60 forward primers for TCR Vbeta segments and 13 reverse primers for TCR Jbeta segments was used. The clones in this table, taken by TCRdb from immuneACCESS, are in-frame only. Not every clone is retained; where verified, under half of the shortfall comes from an unresolved V gene, and the cause of the rest is unknown. The sample table records 150,000 to 200,000 clones; about 75% of these occur just once. The top ten hold 6% to 7% of the sample. Material for sequencing was PBMCs. These receptors were taken from a man in his forties or fifties in good health and CMV-seropositive.

This clone was detected only a few times. This rearrangement joins TRBV2 to TRBJ2-7, with 7 bases fitting TRBD1. J was trimmed by 3 bases and V by 8 bases; bases with no gene match: 4. The CDR3 sequence is 12 residues long. Per the germline V gene, CDR1 is SNHLY and CDR2 is FYNNEI. Here the CDR3 DNA reads TGTGCCAGCGGACAGGTCTTCTACGAGCAGTACTTC. Translation gives CASGQVFYEQYF. The complete variable domain, with remaining parts taken from reference TRBV2 and TRBJ2-7, reads EPEVTQTPSHQVTQMGQEVILRCVPISNHLYFYWYRQILGQKVEFLVSFYNNEISEKSEIFDDQFSVERPDGSNFTLKIRSTKLEDSAMYFCASGQVFYEQYFGPGTRLTVT.

The chain employs TRBV6-6 and TRBJ1-5, with D unclear. CDR3 size: 15 residues. From germline, CDR1 is MNHNY and CDR2 SVGAGI (reference sequence). V dropped 2 bases and J dropped 6 bases, with 14 bases sitting between them. In nucleotides, the CDR3 is TGTGCCAGCAGTTACACCCGGGTTTTTGGTCAGCCCCAGCATTTT. Protein product: CASSYTRVFGQPQHF.

The chain uses TRBV28 and TRBJ1-5; 7 bases line up with TRBD1. Per the germline V gene, CDR1 is MDHEN and CDR2 is SYDVKM. The CDR3 is 16 amino acids. The trim removed 2 bases at V and 7 bases at J, leaving 11 bases unmatched. As DNA, the CDR3 is TGTGCCAGCAGTTTAAACCCCCGACAGGGTCCGCAGCCCCAGCATTTT. As protein: CASSLNPRQGPQPQHF.

This sequence joins TRBV6-1 and TRBJ2-7, with 13 bases identical to TRBD2. After removal of 5 bases from V and 6 bases from J, the junction contained 13 bases not matched to a gene. The CDR3 totals 17 residues. Germline values: CDR1 MNHNS, CDR2 SASEGT. The CDR3 sequence is CASSQGTSGTKRAEQYF. The CDR3 bases are TGTGCCAGCAGTCAAGGGACTAGCGGGACAAAGAGGGCCGAGCAGTACTTC.

This rearrangement joins TRBV6-6 to TRBJ2-7; 7 positions agree with TRBD1. The CDR3 spans 15 residues. V lost 6 bases, J lost 0 bases, and 8 bases stayed unmatched. CDR1 is MNHNY and CDR2 is SVGAGI in the germline V gene (reference sequence). The chain's CDR3 is CASRLGTASSYEQYF. Written as DNA, the CDR3 is TGTGCCAGCAGGCTCGGGACAGCGAGCTCCTACGAGCAGTACTTC.

The rearrangement uses TRBV5-1 and TRBJ2-1; 11 positions agree with TRBD2. Germline trimming cut 0 bases from V and 0 bases from J; bases unmatched to any gene: 11. This CDR3 contains 20 residues. The germline CDR1 and CDR2 sequences are SGHRS and YFSETQ. The CDR3 nucleotides are TGCGCCAGCAGCTTGGCCGGGGCTAGCGGGAGGACCAGCTCCTACAATGAGCAGTTCTTC. It encodes CASSLAGASGRTSSYNEQFF.

This clone was counted a few times. The rearrangement uses TRBV18 and TRBJ2-5; no reliable D call. The V end was cut by 2 bases, the J end by 5 bases, with 9 bases between. In germline, CDR1 is KGHSH, CDR2 LQKENI. The CDR3 spans 13 residues. The CDR3 sequence is CASSPGLLETQYF. DNA of the CDR3: TGTGCCAGCTCACCAGGCCTTTTGGAGACCCAGTACTTC.

This chain uses TRBV7-6 with TRBJ1-3; TRBD1 might be the D (5 bases). V was shortened by 2 bases and J by 4 bases, with 18 bases between the two germline ends. Germline CDR1 SGHVS, CDR2 FNYEAQ. The CDR3 totals 17 residues. The CDR3 DNA sequence: TGTGCCAGCAGCTTAATTCCAGGGCAGGGCAACGGAAACACCATATATTTT. Encoded protein: CASSLIPGQGNGNTIYF.

This clone showed up just a few times. The chain combines TRBV5-5 with TRBJ2-3; 13 nucleotides match TRBD2. With 3 bases clipped from V and 8 bases from J, the junction kept 12 bases outside the gene matches. The CDR3 has 17 residues. Germline V gene sequence: CDR1 SGHKS, CDR2 YYEKEE (reference sequence). CDR3 sequence reads: CASSWGGLAGSYSTQYF. DNA for the CDR3: TGTGCCAGCAGCTGGGGGGGACTAGCGGGAAGTTATAGTACGCAGTATTTT.

The chain carries TRBV6-6 and TRBJ2-5, with TRBD1 identical over 8 bases. CDR1 is MNHNY and CDR2 is SVGAGI in the germline V gene (reference sequence). There are 15 residues in the CDR3. The junction had 6 bases not matched to a gene; V was cut back by 5 bases and J by 1 base. CDR3: CASSDRGRGQETQYF. Written as DNA, the CDR3 is TGTGCCAGCAGTGACAGGGGAAGGGGCCAAGAGACCCAGTACTTC.

This chain joins TRBV2 and TRBJ2-5; 7 bases fit TRBD2. The CDR3 has 12 residues. Trimming took 7 bases from V and 1 from J; bases not matched to a gene: 0. Germline CDR1 and CDR2: SNHLY and FYNNEI. CDR3 region: CASIAGQETQYF. CDR3 DNA sequence: TGTGCCAGCATAGCGGGCCAAGAGACCCAGTACTTC.

The chain has TRBV11-2 and TRBJ2-2; 10 positions agree with TRBD2. Germline V CDR1 and CDR2: SGHAT, FQNNGV. The CDR3 is 15 amino acids. J gave up 1 base and V 6 bases, and 2 bases lay outside the gene matches. Written as DNA, the CDR3 is TGTGCCAGCAGGCCTAGCGGGAGGAACACCGGGGAGCTGTTTTTT. Protein: CASRPSGRNTGELFF. The full variable domain, completed using reference TRBV11-2 and TRBJ2-2, is EAGVAQSPRYKIIEKRQSVAFWCNPISGHATLYWYQQILGQGPKLLIQFQNNGVVDDSQLPKDRFSAERLKGVDSTLKIQPAKLEDSAVYLCASRPSGRNTGELFFGEGSRLTVL.

The V call is TRBV27, the J call TRBJ2-3, with a weak D call TRBD2 (6 bases). The germline V gene has CDR1 MNHEY and CDR2 SMNVEV (reference sequence). V was pared by 5 bases and J by 2 bases, with 14 bases between. The CDR3 sequence is 15 residues long. The CDR3 bases are TGTGCCAGCAGTCTCGGGAGAGGGGACACAGATACGCAGTATTTT. It encodes CASSLGRGDTDTQYF.

The V and J genes are TRBV5-4 and TRBJ2-7; D is possibly TRBD2 (6 bases). The V gene's germline CDR1 is SGHNT and CDR2 YYREEE (reference sequence). The CDR3 has 11 residues. Trimming cost V 5 bases and J 11 bases, with 14 bases left between them. The CDR3 spells CASRQGGREYF. In nucleotides, the CDR3 is TGTGCCAGCAGACAAGGAGGGCGGGAGTACTTC.

V gene TRBV2 combines with J gene TRBJ2-2; D may be TRBD1 (5 bases). Looked up from germline, CDR1 is SNHLY and CDR2 is FYNNEI. Trimming pared 4 bases from V and 0 bases from J, leaving 9 bases between. There are 15 residues in the CDR3. The CDR3 DNA reads TGTGCCAGCAGTGCTCAGGGTGCGAACACCGGGGAGCTGTTTTTT. Translating it yields CASSAQGANTGELFF.

This clone was observed a few times. The rearrangement links TRBV18 to TRBJ1-2, with D tentatively TRBD1 (5 bases). This CDR3 region has 15 residues. V was trimmed by 0 bases and J by 4 bases, leaving 12 bases between them. The germline gives CDR1 KGHSH, CDR2 LQKENI. The CDR3 nucleotides read TGTGCCAGCTCACCACCTCTACCACAGGCCTATGGCTACACCTTC. This sequence encodes CASSPPLPQAYGYTF.

This clone occurred once. The chain links TRBV5-1 to TRBJ1-1; D call uncertain. Germline-derived CDR1 and CDR2 are SGHRS and YFSETQ. This CDR3 is 16 amino acids long. V was pared by 3 bases and J by 1 base, with 16 bases between. The CDR3 DNA reads TGCGCCAGCAGCTCCCCCGGAAGCGCGGCGAACACTGAAGCTTTCTTT. It specifies CASSSPGSAANTEAFF.